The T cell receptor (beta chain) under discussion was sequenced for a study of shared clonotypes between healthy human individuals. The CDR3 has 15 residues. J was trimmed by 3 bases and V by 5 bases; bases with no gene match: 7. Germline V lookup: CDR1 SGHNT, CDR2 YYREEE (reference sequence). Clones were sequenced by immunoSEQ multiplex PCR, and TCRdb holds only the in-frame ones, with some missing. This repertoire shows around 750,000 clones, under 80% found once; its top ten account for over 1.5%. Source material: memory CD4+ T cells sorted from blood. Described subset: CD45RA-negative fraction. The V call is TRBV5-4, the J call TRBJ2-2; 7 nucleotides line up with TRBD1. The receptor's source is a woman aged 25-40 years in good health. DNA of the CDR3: TGTGCCAGCAGGCCCGGACAGGTGGACACCGGGGAGCTGTTTTTT. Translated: CASRPGQVDTGELFF. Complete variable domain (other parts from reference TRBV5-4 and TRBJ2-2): ETGVTQSPTHLIKTRGQQVTLRCSSQSGHNTVSWYQQALGQGPQFIFQYYREEENGRGNFPPRFSGLQFPNYSSELNVNALELDDSALYLCASRPGQVDTGELFFGEGSRLTVL.